The TCR beta chain under discussion was sequenced for a study of PD-1 blockade in mismatch repair-deficient tumors listed by TCRdb under 2017. With respect to the entire study: Between late 2013 and September 2016, the trial enrolled some 86 consecutive patients with 11 to 12 mismatch repair-deficient cancer types, every one of whom had been previously treated and was progressing. Tumor-associated T cell clones were tracked in the peripheral blood of patients responding to PD-1 blockade by deep sequencing of TCR CDR3 regions. Points the paper makes about the study in general: Rapid expansion after pembrolizumab followed by contraction, generally before radiologic responses, was shown by tumor-resident clones, which were often undetectable in blood before treatment.

Libraries came from the immunoSEQ multiplex PCR assay. The table was pulled from immuneACCESS by TCRdb, which kept in-frame rearrangements only. Such tables lose some clones; where checked, under half of the loss comes from unresolved V genes, and the rest has no known cause. In all, the sample holds more than 90,000 clones, and approximately 80% of those were seen once. The top ten hold 4% to 5% of the sample. To note about this clone: Its antigen is currently not known. The junction shows a germline mismatch at one end, possibly a read error.

For every enrolled patient, mismatch repair deficiency was confirmed by either polymerase chain reaction or immunohistochemistry. TCR sequencing was carried out for three patients who responded to pembrolizumab therapy. The phase II trial prospectively evaluated PD-1 blockade with pembrolizumab in advanced mismatch repair-deficient cancers, independent of tissue of origin. Peripheral blood T cell samples were gathered serially, both before PD-1 blockade started and at multiple time points afterward. Blood sampling time points were reported as weeks after the first dose of pembrolizumab. There are 14 amino acids in the CDR3, from cysteine to phenylalanine inclusive. This entry keeps only the CDR3 DNA: 42 bases, framed from base 1. Looking up the germline V gene (reference sequence) yields CDR1 SEHNR and CDR2 FQNEAQ.

Recombination linked TRBV7-9 to TRBJ2-7; matching of 5 bases hints at TRBD1 as the D gene. The clonotype comes from an adult with mismatch repair-deficient cancer. Sequences were derived from peripheral blood, sampled approximately 64 weeks after starting pembrolizumab. At the DNA level, the sequence is TGCGCCAGCAGCCAAGATTTTTCAGGGCGCGAGCAGTACTTC. Protein translation: CASSQDFSGREQYF.